The TCR beta chain under discussion was sequenced for a study of identical twins. Concerning this clonotype itself: Its antigen is currently unknown.

All donors comprised healthy Caucasians. Study-wide findings and caveats: Memory repertoires showed no such pattern, whereas abundant cord blood beta clonotypes carried fewer insertions.

TCRdb called the 5' RACE reads again in MiXCR, with one record for every CDR3 protein. The sample carries about 660,000 distinct CDR3 sequences, 8% to 9% recorded once. This CDR3 is 16 amino acids long. V trimming: 2 bases; J trimming: 3 bases; junction bases outside the gene matches: 10. Germline-derived CDR1 and CDR2 are SGHRS and YFSETQ. The same sample was also studied in work on yellow fever vaccine responses in identical twins. That work states: Reportedly, the T cell response mounted by twins to vaccine seemed partly convergent, partly personalized.

This chain links TRBV5-1 with TRBJ2-5; TRBD2 matches at 7 bases. The material sequenced was PBMCs. This clonotype originated in a woman younger than 30 in good health. The CDR3 loop is CASSFGGRNQKETQYF. CDR3 in DNA: TGCGCCAGCAGCTTCGGCGGGAGAAACCAAAAAGAGACCCAGTACTTC.